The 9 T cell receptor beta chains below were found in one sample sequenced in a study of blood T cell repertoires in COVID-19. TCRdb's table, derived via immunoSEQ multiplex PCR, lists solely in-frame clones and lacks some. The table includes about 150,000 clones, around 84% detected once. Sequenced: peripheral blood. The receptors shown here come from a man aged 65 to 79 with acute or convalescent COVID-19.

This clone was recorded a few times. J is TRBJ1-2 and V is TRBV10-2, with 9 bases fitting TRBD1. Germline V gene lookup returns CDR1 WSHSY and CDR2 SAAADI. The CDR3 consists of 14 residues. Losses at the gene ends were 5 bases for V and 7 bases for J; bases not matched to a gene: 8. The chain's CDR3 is CASSPGQGPIGYTF. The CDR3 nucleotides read TGCGCCAGCAGTCCCGGACAGGGGCCTATTGGCTACACCTTC.

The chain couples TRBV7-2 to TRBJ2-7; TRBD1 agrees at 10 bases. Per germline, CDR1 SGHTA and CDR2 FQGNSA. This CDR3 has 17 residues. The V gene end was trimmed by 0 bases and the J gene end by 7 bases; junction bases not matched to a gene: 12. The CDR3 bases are TGTGCCAGCAGCTTAGCGGTTCGGGGACAGGGGATAGGGGAGCAGTACTTC. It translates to CASSLAVRGQGIGEQYF.

CDR3 sequence reads: CATSEEGAGTDTQYF. The CDR3 region has the DNA TGTGCCACCAGTGAGGAGGGCGCGGGCACAGATACGCAGTATTTT. The V call is TRBV24-1, the J call TRBJ2-3, with D possibly being TRBD2 (6 bases). CDR1 is KGHDR, CDR2 SFDVKD, per germline. V was shortened by 4 bases and J by 1 base, with 11 bases between the two germline ends. CDR3 length: 15 residues.

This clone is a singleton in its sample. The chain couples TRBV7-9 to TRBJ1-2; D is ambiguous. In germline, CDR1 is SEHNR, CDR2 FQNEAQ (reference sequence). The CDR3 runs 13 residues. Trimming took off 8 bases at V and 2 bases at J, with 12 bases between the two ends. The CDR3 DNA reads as TGTGCCAGCGCTCAATCCCAGAACTATGGCTACACCTTC. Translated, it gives CASAQSQNYGYTF.

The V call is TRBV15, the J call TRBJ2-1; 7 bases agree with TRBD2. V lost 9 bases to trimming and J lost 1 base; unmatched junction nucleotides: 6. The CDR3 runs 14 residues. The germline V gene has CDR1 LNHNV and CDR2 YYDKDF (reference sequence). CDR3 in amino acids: CATTGGRSYNEQFF. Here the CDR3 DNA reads TGTGCCACTACGGGGGGACGTTCCTACAATGAGCAGTTCTTC.

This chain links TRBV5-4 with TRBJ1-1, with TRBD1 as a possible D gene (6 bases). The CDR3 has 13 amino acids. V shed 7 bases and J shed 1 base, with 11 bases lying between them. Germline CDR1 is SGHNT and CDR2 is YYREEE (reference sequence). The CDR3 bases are TGTGCCAGCGGGGACACTCCGAACACTGAAGCTTTCTTT. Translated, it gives CASGDTPNTEAFF.

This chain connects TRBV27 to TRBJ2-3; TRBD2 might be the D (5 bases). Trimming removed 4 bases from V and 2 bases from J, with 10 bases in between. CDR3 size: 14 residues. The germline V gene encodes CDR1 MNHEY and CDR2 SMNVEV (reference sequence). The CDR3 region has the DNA TGTGCCAGCAGTTATGCGCTAGCCACAGATACGCAGTATTTT. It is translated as CASSYALATDTQYF.

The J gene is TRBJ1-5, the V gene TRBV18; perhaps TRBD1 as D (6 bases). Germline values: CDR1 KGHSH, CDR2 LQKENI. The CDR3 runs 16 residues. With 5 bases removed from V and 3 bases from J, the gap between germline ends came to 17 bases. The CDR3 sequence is CASSSTAGQFNQPQHF. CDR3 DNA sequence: TGTGCCAGCTCATCTACAGCCGGACAGTTCAATCAGCCCCAGCATTTT.

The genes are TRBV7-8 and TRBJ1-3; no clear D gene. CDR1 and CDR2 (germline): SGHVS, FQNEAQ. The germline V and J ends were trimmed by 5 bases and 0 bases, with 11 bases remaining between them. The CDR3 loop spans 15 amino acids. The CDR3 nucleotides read TGTGCCAGCAGCACGAGTTCGTCCTCTGGAAACACCATATATTTT. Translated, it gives CASSTSSSSGNTIYF.